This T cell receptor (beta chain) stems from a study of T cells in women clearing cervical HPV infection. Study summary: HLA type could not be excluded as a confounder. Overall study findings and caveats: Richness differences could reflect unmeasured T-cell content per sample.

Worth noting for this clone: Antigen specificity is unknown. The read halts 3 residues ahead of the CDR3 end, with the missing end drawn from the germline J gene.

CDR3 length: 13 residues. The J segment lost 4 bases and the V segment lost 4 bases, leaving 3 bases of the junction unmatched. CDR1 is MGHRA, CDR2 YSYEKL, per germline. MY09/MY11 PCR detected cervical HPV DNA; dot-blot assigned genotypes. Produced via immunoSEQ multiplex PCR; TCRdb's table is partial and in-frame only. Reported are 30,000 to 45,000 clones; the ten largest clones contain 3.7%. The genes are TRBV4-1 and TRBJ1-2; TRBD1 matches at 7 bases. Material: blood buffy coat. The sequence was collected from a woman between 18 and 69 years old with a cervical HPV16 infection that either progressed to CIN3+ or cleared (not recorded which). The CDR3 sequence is CASSLDRFYGYTF. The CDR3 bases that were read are TGCGCCAGCAGCCTGGACAGGTTCTATGGC.